The 29 T cell receptor beta chains presented below share a single source sample, sequenced in a study of CD8+ T cells in alopecia areata. RNA was isolated and reverse transcribed to cDNA, the sequencing template. Assay used: immunoSEQ multiplex PCR; TCRdb lists only in-frame clones, some missing. The table lists hundreds of thousands of clones, around 67% of them singletons. The specimen was CD4+ T cells sorted from blood, collected at week 0. These receptors all come from a human donor with alopecia areata.

This clone was counted a few times. The sample has other DNA sequences that encode this CDR3 too. The chain combines TRBV7-6 with TRBJ1-5, with 10 bases fitting TRBD1. Germline V gene sequence: CDR1 SGHVS, CDR2 FNYEAQ. This CDR3 has 14 residues. Unmatched junction bases numbered 3, after V lost 5 bases and J lost 5 bases. The CDR3 sequence: CASSQGTGDQPQHF. CDR3 nucleotide sequence: TGTGCCAGCAGCCAAGGGACAGGGGATCAGCCCCAGCATTTT.

The J gene is TRBJ2-5, the V gene TRBV7-2, with D possibly matching TRBD2 (5 bases). CDR3 length: 13 residues. In germline, CDR1 is SGHTA, CDR2 FQGNSA. V lost 5 bases, J lost 9 bases, and 16 bases lay in between. The CDR3 sequence: CASSIGGRLAQYF. For the CDR3, the DNA is TGTGCCAGCAGCATCGGAGGCAGGTTGGCCCAGTACTTC.

CDR3 nucleotides: TGCAGCGCGGAACAGGGGCGCACTGAAGCTTTCTTT. Residues: CSAEQGRTEAFF. J is TRBJ1-1 and V is TRBV29-1; 7 nucleotides line up with TRBD1. In germline, CDR1 is SQVTM, CDR2 ANQGSEA. The CDR3 extends over 12 amino acids. V lost 7 bases to trimming and J lost 4 bases; unmatched junction nucleotides: 6.

The genes are TRBV6-5 and TRBJ2-7; TRBD2 is a possible D gene (5 bases). Germline lookup yields CDR1 MNHEY and CDR2 SVGAGI. The CDR3 spans 15 residues. The V end was cut by 4 bases, the J end by 0 bases, with 13 bases between. As DNA, the CDR3 is TGTGCCAGCAGTTTGGCCCGAGGGAGCTCCTACGAGCAGTACTTC. This sequence encodes CASSLARGSSYEQYF.

The chain has TRBV7-2 and TRBJ2-3; D gene ambiguous. Germline V gene lookup returns CDR1 SGHTA and CDR2 FQGNSA. This CDR3 has 12 amino acids. V dropped 3 bases and J dropped 2 bases, with 3 bases sitting between them. CDR3 protein: CASSFYTDTQYF. DNA of the CDR3: TGTGCCAGCAGCTTCTACACAGATACGCAGTATTTT.

For this clone: Other nucleotide sequences in the sample specify the same CDR3. This chain joins TRBV29-1 and TRBJ2-7, with unresolved D. Germline CDR1 is SQVTM and CDR2 is ANQGSEA. The V end lost 3 bases, the J end lost 4 bases, and 7 bases lay between the germline ends. This CDR3 region has 11 residues. This CDR3 is CSVEEGYEQYF. CDR3 nucleotides: TGCAGCGTTGAGGAAGGGTACGAGCAGTACTTC.

The chain employs TRBV9 and TRBJ2-3; 8 bases align to TRBD2. After removal of 4 bases from V and 4 bases from J, the junction contained 5 bases not matched to a gene. Germline V gene lookup returns CDR1 SGDLS and CDR2 YYNGEE. The CDR3 runs to 14 residues. The CDR3 DNA reads as TGTGCCAGCAGCCCGACGACTAGCGCAGATACGCAGTATTTT. It specifies CASSPTTSADTQYF.

The chain uses TRBV30 and TRBJ2-7; D might be TRBD1 (5 bases). Trimming took 3 bases from V and 9 from J, leaving 12 bases between them. The germline V gene has CDR1 GTSNPN and CDR2 SVGIG (reference sequence). CDR3 size: 11 residues. Here the CDR3 DNA reads TGTGCCTGGAGCGGCGGTAGGGGGCAGTACTTC. This sequence encodes CAWSGGRGQYF.

Turning to this clone: This sample includes further DNA sequences coding for the same CDR3. This rearrangement joins TRBV29-1 to TRBJ1-1, with D possibly TRBD1 on 6 matching bases. The CDR3 covers 12 residues. Germline V gene sequence: CDR1 SQVTM, CDR2 ANQGSEA. Trimming took off 5 bases at V and 1 base at J, with 8 bases between the two ends. The DNA for the CDR3 is TGCAGCGTTTCACAGGGGAACACTGAAGCTTTCTTT. Translated: CSVSQGNTEAFF.

This chain connects TRBV9 to TRBJ2-7, with 8 bases aligning to TRBD1. The CDR3 has 15 residues. Germline V lookup: CDR1 SGDLS, CDR2 YYNGEE. V gave up 0 bases and J gave up 7 bases; unmatched junction bases: 9. Here the CDR3 reads CASSVGEAGGGEQYF. The CDR3 DNA follows: TGTGCCAGCAGCGTAGGAGAGGCAGGGGGCGGTGAGCAGTACTTC.

The chain recombines TRBV9 with TRBJ2-2; D uncertain. V lost 0 bases and J lost 5, with 8 bases in between. Germline CDR1 is SGDLS and CDR2 is YYNGEE. The CDR3 loop spans 14 amino acids. CDR3 sequence (DNA): TGTGCCAGCAGCGTAGAGACGAGGACCGGGGAGCTGTTTTTT. Protein product: CASSVETRTGELFF.

This clone turned up a few times. Other DNA sequences of this sample code for an identical CDR3. This chain uses TRBV29-1 with TRBJ2-5, with D perhaps matching TRBD1 (6 bases). V was shortened by 4 bases and J by 1 base, with 7 bases between the two germline ends. The CDR3 length is 12 residues. CDR1 is SQVTM, CDR2 ANQGSEA, per germline. CDR3 protein: CSVVGGQETQYF. DNA of the CDR3: TGCAGCGTTGTAGGGGGCCAAGAGACCCAGTACTTC. Supplemented by reference TRBV29-1 and TRBJ2-5, the full variable domain reads SAVISQKPSRDICQRGTSLTIQCQVDSQVTMMFWYRQQPGQSLTLIATANQGSEATYESGFVIDKFPISRPNLTFSTLTVSNMSPEDSSIYLCSVVGGQETQYFGPGTRLLVL.

The chain combines TRBV5-4 with TRBJ1-6; D is unclear. The V gene lost 2 bases and the J gene lost 8 bases, with 5 bases spanning the gap. This CDR3 contains 12 residues. The germline V gene encodes CDR1 SGHNT and CDR2 YYREEE (reference sequence). In DNA, the CDR3 is TGTGCCAGCAGCTTTCTGGATTCACCCCTCCACTTT. Protein product: CASSFLDSPLHF.

V gene TRBV29-1 combines with J gene TRBJ1-1; D remains ambiguous. Germline CDR1 and CDR2: SQVTM and ANQGSEA. V was clipped by 4 bases and J by 3 bases, with 12 bases between them. CDR3 length equals 13 residues. The CDR3 DNA follows: TGCAGCGTTGTTAGGAACAGAGACACTGAAGCTTTCTTT. Residues: CSVVRNRDTEAFF.

The V call is TRBV7-8, the J call TRBJ1-2, with 8 bases lining up with TRBD1. From germline, CDR1 is SGHVS and CDR2 FQNEAQ. This CDR3 is 14 amino acids long. Trimming removed 3 bases from V and 3 bases from J; junction bases left unmatched: 3. CDR3: CASSLRQGYYGYTF. Written as DNA, the CDR3 is TGTGCCAGCAGCTTGAGACAGGGGTACTATGGCTACACCTTC.

The table lists this clone with a few counts. The J gene is TRBJ1-2, the V gene TRBV30; tentatively, D is TRBD1 (5 bases). V was trimmed by 1 base and J by 3 bases, leaving 21 bases between them. The CDR3 runs 17 residues. Germline V gene data show CDR1 as GTSNPN and CDR2 as SVGIG (reference sequence). CDR3 sequence: CAWSEIKIGAGHYGYTF. The DNA of the CDR3 is TGTGCCTGGAGTGAAATTAAGATCGGGGCAGGGCACTATGGCTACACCTTC.

The rearrangement joins TRBV29-1 to TRBJ1-1; tentatively, D is TRBD1 (5 bases). The germline V gene has CDR1 SQVTM and CDR2 ANQGSEA. V was trimmed by 6 bases and J by 4 bases, leaving 18 bases between them. The CDR3 runs to 14 residues. CDR3 DNA sequence: TGCAGCGTACTCGACAGCGCTGGGGGCACTGAAGCTTTCTTT. Protein sequence: CSVLDSAGGTEAFF.

J is TRBJ2-5 and V is TRBV30; 8 positions match TRBD1. V dropped 5 bases and J dropped 1; count of bases not matched to a gene: 6. This CDR3 has 14 amino acids. Germline CDR1 reads GTSNPN; CDR2 reads SVGIG (reference sequence). The CDR3 nucleotides are TGTGCCTGGGACAGGGGAATGGGCCAAGAGACCCAGTACTTC. Protein sequence: CAWDRGMGQETQYF.

This clone appeared a single time. Distinct nucleotide sequences in the sample also encode this CDR3. J is TRBJ1-4 and V is TRBV29-1; D uncertain. Germline lookup yields CDR1 SQVTM and CDR2 ANQGSEA. Between the trimmed V and J ends, which lost 6 bases and 6 bases, there was a span of 11 bases. This CDR3 spans 12 amino acids. The CDR3 DNA sequence: TGCAGCGTCGCTACGGGTGATGAAAAACTGTTTTTT. It encodes CSVATGDEKLFF.

The genes are TRBV5-4 and TRBJ2-2; 7 nucleotides agree with TRBD2. V was clipped by 4 bases and J by 0 bases; unmatched bases: 9. Germline V gives CDR1 SGHNT, CDR2 YYREEE (reference sequence). This CDR3 contains 17 residues. The CDR3 is CASSTPGRGANTGELFF. The CDR3 DNA reads as TGTGCCAGCAGCACCCCGGGGAGGGGCGCGAACACCGGGGAGCTGTTTTTT.

This rearrangement joins TRBV20-1 to TRBJ1-1; 7 bases agree with TRBD1. CDR1 and CDR2 from the germline V gene are DFQATT and SNEGSKA (reference sequence). Trimming removed 7 bases from V and 10 bases from J; junction bases left unmatched: 9. The CDR3 extends over 11 amino acids. CDR3 protein: CSVPGTVTAFF. CDR3 nucleotides: TGCAGTGTCCCCGGGACAGTGACAGCTTTCTTT.

The chain joins TRBV27 to TRBJ1-4; D possibly corresponds to TRBD1 (6 bases). V was clipped by 5 bases and J by 1 base, with 20 bases between them. The CDR3 is 18 amino acids. Looked up from germline, CDR1 is MNHEY and CDR2 is SMNVEV (reference sequence). As DNA, the CDR3 is TGTGCCAGCAGTGCCATGGACAGTTCAAGGTTAACTAATGAAAAACTGTTTTTT. Translated: CASSAMDSSRLTNEKLFF.

The J gene is TRBJ2-1, the V gene TRBV10-3; D is ambiguous. This CDR3 region has 13 residues. Germline loops: CDR1 ENHRY, CDR2 SYGVKD. The V end was cut by 0 bases, the J end by 4 bases, with 4 bases between. The CDR3 nucleotides are TGTGCCATCAGTGAGTCTGGGTACAATGAGCAGTTCTTC. It codes for CAISESGYNEQFF.

In its sample, this clone was seen a few times. The chain uses TRBV30 and TRBJ1-5, with 9 bases identical to TRBD1. V dropped 5 bases and J dropped 5; count of bases not matched to a gene: 10. The CDR3 runs 15 residues. Germline CDR1 reads GTSNPN; CDR2 reads SVGIG (reference sequence). The CDR3 region is CAWGFRDRDYQPQHF. The DNA of the CDR3 is TGTGCCTGGGGATTCCGGGACAGGGATTATCAGCCCCAGCATTTT. The variable domain in full, completed from reference TRBV30 and TRBJ1-5, reads SQTIHQWPATLVQPVGSPLSLECTVEGTSNPNLYWYRQAAGRGLQLLFYSVGIGQISSEVPQNLSASRPQDRQFILSSKKLLLSDSGFYLCAWGFRDRDYQPQHFGDGTRLSIL.

V usage is TRBV29-1 and J usage is TRBJ1-1; D is unclear. CDR1 is SQVTM, CDR2 ANQGSEA, per germline. V was pared by 3 bases and J by 1 base, with 12 bases between. This CDR3 contains 14 residues. For the CDR3, the DNA is TGCAGCGTTGATCGGAGGGAAGCGAACACTGAAGCTTTCTTT. This codes for CSVDRREANTEAFF. The full variable domain, its missing parts supplied by reference TRBV29-1 and TRBJ1-1, is SAVISQKPSRDICQRGTSLTIQCQVDSQVTMMFWYRQQPGQSLTLIATANQGSEATYESGFVIDKFPISRPNLTFSTLTVSNMSPEDSSIYLCSVDRREANTEAFFGQGTRLTVV.

This clone was counted only a few times. The chain couples TRBV4-2 to TRBJ1-1; maybe TRBD1 (5 bases). With 1 base removed from V and 5 bases from J, the gap between germline ends came to 20 bases. CDR1 is LGHNA and CDR2 is YNFKEQ in the germline V gene. CDR3 length: 17 residues. CDR3 loop: CASSQVKTGGAETEAFF. CDR3 bases: TGTGCCAGCAGCCAAGTAAAAACAGGAGGGGCGGAAACTGAAGCTTTCTTT.

The chain is built from TRBV25-1 and TRBJ2-2, with D perhaps TRBD2 (5 bases). CDR3 length: 15 residues. The ends were cut back, 4 bases at V and 4 bases at J, with 13 bases in the middle. Germline CDR1 MGHDK, CDR2 SYGVNS. The CDR3 DNA reads as TGTGCCAGCAGTGTCCCCGGGGATCTCACCGGGGAGCTGTTTTTT. Its translation is CASSVPGDLTGELFF.

The chain links TRBV9 to TRBJ2-1; a weak D match, TRBD1 (6 bases). Germline assignment: CDR1 SGDLS and CDR2 YYNGEE. The V end was cut by 0 bases, the J end by 0 bases, with 10 bases between. There are 16 residues in the CDR3. CDR3 in amino acids: CASSVALGGSYNEQFF. CDR3 coding DNA: TGTGCCAGCAGCGTAGCTTTAGGGGGCTCCTACAATGAGCAGTTCTTC.

This sequence joins TRBV4-2 and TRBJ2-2, with TRBD2 matching over 9 bases. The V gene end was trimmed by 3 bases and the J gene end by 1 base; junction bases not matched to a gene: 6. Germline assignment: CDR1 LGHNA and CDR2 YNFKEQ. The CDR3 is 17 amino acids. The CDR3 protein is CASSHSIAGENTGELFF. CDR3 nucleotides: TGTGCCAGCAGCCATTCCATAGCGGGGGAGAACACCGGGGAGCTGTTTTTT.